This T cell receptor beta chain originates from a study of response to subunit inactivated influenza vaccine. TCRdb reprocessed the RT-PCR reads via MiXCR and lists one record per CDR3 protein. The top ten hold around 9.6% of the sample, which has roughly 790,000 distinct CDR3 sequences, less than 25% seen once. CDR3 size: 15 residues. V gave up 6 bases and J gave up 7 bases; unmatched junction bases: 5. This clonotype has only a few counts. The chain carries TRBV12-3 or TRBV12-4 and TRBJ2-1, with 14 positions matching TRBD2. Sequencing used PBMCs from blood, obtained less than 6 days after vaccination. This clonotype originated in a man aged 45-65 years who received an inactivated influenza vaccine. The CDR3 DNA reads TGTGCCAGCAGAGGACTAGCGGGGGGTTGGAATGAGCAGTTCTTC. Protein product: CASRGLAGGWNEQFF.